A single sample gave rise to the 5 T cell receptor beta chains below, sequenced in a study of blood T cell repertoires in COVID-19. Produced via immunoSEQ multiplex PCR; TCRdb's table is partial and in-frame only. Among some 150,000 clones listed, approximately 78% were seen once. Sequenced input: peripheral blood. Receptors were obtained from a woman of 80 years or more with acute or convalescent COVID-19.

This clone was observed a handful of times. The chain is built from TRBV6-5 and TRBJ1-2; D may be TRBD1 (6 bases). The germline CDR1 and CDR2 sequences are MNHEY and SVGAGI. V was pared by 7 bases and J by 8 bases, with 23 bases between. This CDR3 is 15 amino acids long. CDR3 amino acids: CASTDHSGAWGGYTF. For the CDR3, the DNA is TGTGCCAGCACGGACCATTCAGGGGCGTGGGGGGGCTACACCTTC.

The CDR3 loop is CATGSSNQPQHF. The CDR3 DNA reads as TGTGCCACAGGATCGAGCAATCAGCCCCAGCATTTT. The gene calls are TRBV28 and TRBJ1-5; D is ambiguous. Germline V gives CDR1 MDHEN, CDR2 SYDVKM. V was cut by 10 bases and J by 1 base, with 8 bases left in between. This CDR3 has 12 residues.

The CDR3 is CASSVKRDGELFF. CDR3 nucleotide sequence: TGTGCCAGCAGCGTTAAGCGGGACGGGGAGCTGTTTTTT. V gene TRBV9 combines with J gene TRBJ2-2, with TRBD2 matching 7 bases. CDR1 is SGDLS, CDR2 YYNGEE, per germline. The trim removed 2 bases at V and 7 bases at J, leaving 2 bases unmatched. The CDR3 loop spans 13 amino acids.

This clone was detected many times. V gene TRBV7-8 combines with J gene TRBJ2-7; 7 positions agree with TRBD1. Germline CDR1 SGHVS, CDR2 FQNEAQ. This CDR3 comprises 14 residues. Germline trimming cut 3 bases from V and 5 bases from J; bases unmatched to any gene: 7. The chain's CDR3 is CASSFPGQQNEQYF. The CDR3 DNA is TGTGCCAGCAGCTTCCCGGGACAGCAGAACGAGCAGTACTTC.

This clone was counted a single time. The chain carries TRBV6-1 and TRBJ2-7, with 8 positions matching TRBD2. Germline values: CDR1 MNHNS, CDR2 SASEGT. Trimming at V came to 1 base and at J to 2 bases, leaving 1 base not matched to a gene. The length of the CDR3 is 14 residues. CDR3 loop: CASSEGSGAYEQYF. The CDR3 nucleotides read TGTGCCAGCAGTGAAGGTAGCGGGGCCTACGAGCAGTACTTC.